Listed here is a single TCR beta chain. Only in-frame clones appear in the TCRdb table, and some are missing; sequencing was by immunoSEQ multiplex PCR. The sample consists of approximately 71,000 clones, roughly 91% of them appearing once. The entry originates in a study of control samples from healthy donors and cancer patients. V gave up 7 bases and J gave up 9 bases, with 13 bases separating them. Germline CDR1 is SNHLY and CDR2 is FYNNEI. CDR3 length: 13 residues. V usage is TRBV2 and J usage is TRBJ1-6; D is possibly TRBD1 (6 bases). The clonotype comes from a man in his 60s with lung cancer. The sequencing sample was made of PBMCs. CDR3 DNA: TGTGCCAGCACCCGGGGGGCTGGTTCACCCCTCCACTTT. This encodes CASTRGAGSPLHF.